This T cell receptor (beta chain) originates from a study of blood T cell repertoires in COVID-19. At the level of the study: The cDNA or gDNA used as material had been derived from T cells, B-cell-depleted T cells, or PBMCs.

Original handling: Estimated nucleated cell counts came from reference gene primer amplification. Here immunoSEQ multiplex PCR was the method, and the copy in TCRdb shows in-frame clones only, minus some. From that table come the V and J calls and clone size; the DNA was used to work out D and trimming. The sample has 70,000 or so clones, roughly 90% seen once. Sequenced sample: peripheral blood. This receptor was obtained from a human donor in a cohort sampled during active COVID-19.

CDR3 nucleotides: TGTGCCAGCAGTTCTAAAGTGTCCTACGAGCAGTACTTC. As protein: CASSSKVSYEQYF. The V call is TRBV6-2 or TRBV6-3, the J call TRBJ2-7; D unresolved. V was trimmed by 4 bases and J by 1 base, leaving 8 bases between them. Germline lookup yields CDR1 MNHEY and CDR2 SVGEGT. The length of the CDR3 is 13 residues.